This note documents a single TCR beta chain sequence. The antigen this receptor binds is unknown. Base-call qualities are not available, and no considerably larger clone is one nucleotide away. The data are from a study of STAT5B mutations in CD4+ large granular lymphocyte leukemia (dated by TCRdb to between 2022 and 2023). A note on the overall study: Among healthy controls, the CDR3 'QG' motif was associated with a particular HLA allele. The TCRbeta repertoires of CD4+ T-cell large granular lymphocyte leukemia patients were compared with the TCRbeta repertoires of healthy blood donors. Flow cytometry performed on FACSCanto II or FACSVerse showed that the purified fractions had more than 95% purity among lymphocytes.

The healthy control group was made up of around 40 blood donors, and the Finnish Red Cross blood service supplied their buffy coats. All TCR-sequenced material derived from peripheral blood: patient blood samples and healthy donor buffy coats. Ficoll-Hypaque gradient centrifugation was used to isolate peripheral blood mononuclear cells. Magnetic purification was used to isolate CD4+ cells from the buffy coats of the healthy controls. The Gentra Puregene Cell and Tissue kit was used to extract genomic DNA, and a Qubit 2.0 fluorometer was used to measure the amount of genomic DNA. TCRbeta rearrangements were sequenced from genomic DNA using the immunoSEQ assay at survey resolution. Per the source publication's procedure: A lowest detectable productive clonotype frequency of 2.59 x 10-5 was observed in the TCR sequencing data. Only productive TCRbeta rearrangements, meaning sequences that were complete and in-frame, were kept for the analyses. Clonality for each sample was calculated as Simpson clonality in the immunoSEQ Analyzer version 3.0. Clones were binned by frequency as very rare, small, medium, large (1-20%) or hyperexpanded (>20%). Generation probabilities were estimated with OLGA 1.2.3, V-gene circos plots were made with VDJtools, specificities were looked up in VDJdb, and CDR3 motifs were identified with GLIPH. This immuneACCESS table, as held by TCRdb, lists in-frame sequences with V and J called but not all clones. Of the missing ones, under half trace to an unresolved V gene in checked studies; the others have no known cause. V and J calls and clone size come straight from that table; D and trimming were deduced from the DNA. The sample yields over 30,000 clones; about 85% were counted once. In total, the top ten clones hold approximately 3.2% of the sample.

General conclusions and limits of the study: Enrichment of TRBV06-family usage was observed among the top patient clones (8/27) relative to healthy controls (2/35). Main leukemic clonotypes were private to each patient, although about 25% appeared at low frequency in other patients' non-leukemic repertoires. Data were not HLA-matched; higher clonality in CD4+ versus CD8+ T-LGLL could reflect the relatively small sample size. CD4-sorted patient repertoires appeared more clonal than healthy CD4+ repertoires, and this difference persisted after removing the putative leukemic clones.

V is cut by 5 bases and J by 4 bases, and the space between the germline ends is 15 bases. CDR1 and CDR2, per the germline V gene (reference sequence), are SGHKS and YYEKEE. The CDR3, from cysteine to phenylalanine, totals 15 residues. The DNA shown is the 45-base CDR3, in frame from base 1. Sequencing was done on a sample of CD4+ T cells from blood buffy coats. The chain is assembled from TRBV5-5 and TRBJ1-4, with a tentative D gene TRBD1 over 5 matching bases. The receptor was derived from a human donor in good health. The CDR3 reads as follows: CASRPLGANNEKLFF. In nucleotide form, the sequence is TGTGCCAGCAGACCCCTCGGGGCTAATAATGAAAAACTGTTTTTT.